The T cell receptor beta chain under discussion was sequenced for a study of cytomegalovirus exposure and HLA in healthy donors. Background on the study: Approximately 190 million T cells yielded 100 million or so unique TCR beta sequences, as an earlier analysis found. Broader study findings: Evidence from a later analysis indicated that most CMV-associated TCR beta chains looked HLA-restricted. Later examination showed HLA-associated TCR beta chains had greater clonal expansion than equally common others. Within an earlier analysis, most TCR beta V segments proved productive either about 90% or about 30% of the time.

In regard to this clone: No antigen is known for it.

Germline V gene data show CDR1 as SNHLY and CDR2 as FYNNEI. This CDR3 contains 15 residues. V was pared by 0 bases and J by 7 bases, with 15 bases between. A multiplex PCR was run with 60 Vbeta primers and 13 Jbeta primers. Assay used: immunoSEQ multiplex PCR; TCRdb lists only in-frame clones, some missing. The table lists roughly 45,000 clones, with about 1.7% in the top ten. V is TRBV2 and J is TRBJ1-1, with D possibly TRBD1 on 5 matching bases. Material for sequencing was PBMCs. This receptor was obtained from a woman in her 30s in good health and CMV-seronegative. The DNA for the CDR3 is TGTGCCAGCAGTGAAGCGCTAAGGTGGGGGGTTGAAGCTTTCTTT. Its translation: CASSEALRWGVEAFF.